This is a list of T cell receptor beta chains from one sample in a study of cytomegalovirus exposure and HLA in healthy donors. Clones were sequenced by immunoSEQ multiplex PCR, and TCRdb holds only the in-frame ones, with some missing. The table records roughly 200,000 clones, about 10% of them present only once. The source material was PBMCs. Receptors originate from a woman aged 25 to 39 in good health and CMV-seropositive. CDR3s include the opening cysteine and the closing phenylalanine or tryptophan. D genes are given only for firm matches. Clone sizes are given selectively: once, few, many, or a class where the clone is expanded.

d_gene: TRBD2
j_gene: TRBJ2-3
v_gene: TRBV7-2
abundance: few
CDR3aa: CASSIRTSGISDTQYF
CDR3nt: TGTGCCAGCAGCATTAGGACTAGCGGGATCTCAGATACGCAGTATTTT

d_gene: .
j_gene: TRBJ2-2
v_gene: TRBV9
abundance: .
CDR3aa: CASSVRRGTGELFF
CDR3nt: TGTGCCAGCAGCGTACGACGGGGCACCGGGGAGCTGTTTTTT

d_gene: .
j_gene: TRBJ2-2
v_gene: TRBV27
abundance: few
CDR3aa: CASSLYPYLNTGELFF
CDR3nt: TGTGCCAGCAGTTTATACCCCTATCTCAACACCGGGGAGCTGTTTTTT

d_gene: TRBD1
j_gene: TRBJ1-4
v_gene: TRBV7-7
abundance: few
CDR3aa: CASSLDRFSKKLFF
CDR3nt: TGTGCCAGCAGCCTGGACAGGTTCTCCAAAAAACTGTTTTTT

d_gene: .
j_gene: TRBJ1-2
v_gene: TRBV6-1
abundance: few
CDR3aa: CASSEDGGGYGYTF
CDR3nt: TGTGCCAGCAGTGAAGACGGGGGGGGGTATGGCTACACCTTC

d_gene: .
j_gene: TRBJ1-2
v_gene: TRBV10-2
abundance: once
CDR3aa: CASGESGINYGYTF
CDR3nt: TGCGCCAGCGGTGAGAGCGGGATTAACTATGGCTACACCTTC

d_gene: .
j_gene: TRBJ2-7
v_gene: TRBV7-3
abundance: .
CDR3aa: CASSFLGGDSYEQYF
CDR3nt: TGTGCCAGCAGCTTCCTCGGCGGGGACTCCTACGAGCAGTACTTC

d_gene: TRBD2
j_gene: TRBJ2-6
v_gene: TRBV7-9
abundance: .
CDR3aa: CASSFIGGASGANVLTF
CDR3nt: TGTGCCAGCAGCTTTATCGGGGGGGCTTCTGGGGCCAACGTTCTGACTTTC

d_gene: .
j_gene: TRBJ1-5
v_gene: TRBV15
abundance: few
CDR3aa: CATSRVAGNQPQHF
CDR3nt: TGTGCCACCAGCAGAGTTGCGGGGAATCAGCCCCAGCATTTT

d_gene: .
j_gene: TRBJ2-1
v_gene: TRBV4-2
abundance: .
CDR3aa: CASSQEYGGHNEQFF
CDR3nt: TGTGCCAGCAGCCAAGAGTATGGAGGGCACAATGAGCAGTTCTTC

d_gene: .
j_gene: TRBJ1-2
v_gene: TRBV6-1
abundance: few
CDR3aa: CASSEGGGPYYGYTF
CDR3nt: TGTGCCAGCAGTGAAGGAGGAGGGCCGTACTATGGCTACACCTTC

d_gene: .
j_gene: TRBJ2-3
v_gene: TRBV9
abundance: few
CDR3aa: CASSVATGRVGDTQYF
CDR3nt: TGTGCCAGCAGCGTAGCTACAGGCAGGGTAGGAGATACGCAGTATTTT

d_gene: .
j_gene: TRBJ1-1
v_gene: TRBV25-1
abundance: .
CDR3aa: CAVRSPLNTEAFF
CDR3nt: TGTGCTGTTCGGAGTCCTTTGAACACTGAAGCTTTCTTT

d_gene: .
j_gene: TRBJ2-1
v_gene: TRBV5-1
abundance: .
CDR3aa: CASSTPDMMSEQFF
CDR3nt: TGCGCCAGCAGCACACCGGACATGATGTCTGAGCAGTTCTTC

d_gene: .
j_gene: TRBJ1-4
v_gene: TRBV30
abundance: once
CDR3aa: CAWNPGRMTEKLFF
CDR3nt: TGTGCCTGGAACCCAGGAAGAATGACCGAAAAACTGTTTTTT

d_gene: .
j_gene: TRBJ2-7
v_gene: TRBV10-2
abundance: .
CDR3aa: CAITRFDLRGDSYEQYF
CDR3nt: TGCGCCATTACGAGATTCGATCTAAGGGGCGACTCCTACGAGCAGTACTTC

d_gene: .
j_gene: TRBJ1-2
v_gene: TRBV4-1
abundance: few
CDR3aa: CASSRGTGGRYGYTF
CDR3nt: TGCGCCAGCAGCCGCGGAACGGGGGGTCGCTATGGCTACACCTTC

d_gene: .
j_gene: TRBJ1-1
v_gene: TRBV29-1
abundance: .
CDR3aa: CSVEDRRRTEAFF
CDR3nt: TGCAGCGTTGAAGACCGGAGAAGGACTGAAGCTTTCTTT

d_gene: TRBD1
j_gene: TRBJ2-1
v_gene: TRBV19
abundance: .
CDR3aa: CASSIGTGMVNEQFF
CDR3nt: TGTGCCAGTAGTATAGGGACAGGAATGGTCAATGAGCAGTTCTTC

d_gene: .
j_gene: TRBJ2-5
v_gene: TRBV11-2
abundance: .
CDR3aa: CASSPTGVGETQYF
CDR3nt: TGTGCCAGCAGCCCCACCGGGGTGGGGGAGACCCAGTACTTC

d_gene: TRBD2
j_gene: TRBJ2-3
v_gene: TRBV5-1
abundance: few
CDR3aa: CASSSSSSGRRTDTQYF
CDR3nt: TGCGCCAGCAGCAGTTCCAGTAGCGGGAGGAGGACAGATACGCAGTATTTT

d_gene: .
j_gene: TRBJ1-4
v_gene: TRBV5-6
abundance: many
CDR3aa: CASSLAFATNEKLFF
CDR3nt: TGTGCCAGCAGCTTGGCCTTTGCAACTAATGAAAAACTGTTTTTT

d_gene: .
j_gene: TRBJ1-4
v_gene: TRBV4-1
abundance: few
CDR3aa: CASSQDGGRNEKLFF
CDR3nt: TGCGCCAGCAGCCAAGATGGGGGGAGGAATGAAAAACTGTTTTTT

d_gene: TRBD1
j_gene: TRBJ2-2
v_gene: TRBV6-4
abundance: few
CDR3aa: CASSGTGGDTGELFF
CDR3nt: TGTGCCAGCAGTGGGACAGGGGGTGACACCGGGGAGCTGTTTTTT

d_gene: TRBD2
j_gene: TRBJ2-5
v_gene: TRBV29-1
abundance: .
CDR3aa: CSARGRLAGGYQETQYF
CDR3nt: TGCAGCGCCCGGGGAAGACTAGCGGGGGGGTACCAAGAGACCCAGTACTTC

d_gene: TRBD1
j_gene: TRBJ2-2
v_gene: TRBV5-1
abundance: few
CDR3aa: CASRDTGGGGELFF
CDR3nt: TGCGCCAGCAGGGATACAGGGGGCGGCGGGGAGCTGTTTTTT

d_gene: .
j_gene: TRBJ1-1
v_gene: TRBV19
abundance: few
CDR3aa: CASSIDPRGAEAFF
CDR3nt: TGTGCCAGTAGTATAGATCCCCGAGGAGCTGAAGCTTTCTTT

d_gene: TRBD1
j_gene: TRBJ2-3
v_gene: TRBV30
abundance: .
CDR3aa: CAWSSSRTGSFADTQYF
CDR3nt: TGTGCCTGGAGTAGCTCCCGGACAGGTTCGTTCGCAGATACGCAGTATTTT

d_gene: .
j_gene: TRBJ2-1
v_gene: TRBV29-1
abundance: .
CDR3aa: CSAKQVENEQFF
CDR3nt: TGCAGCGCTAAACAGGTGGAAAATGAGCAGTTCTTC

d_gene: .
j_gene: TRBJ1-5
v_gene: TRBV6-1
abundance: .
CDR3aa: CASSVGGISNQPQHF
CDR3nt: TGTGCCAGCAGTGTGGGAGGAATTAGCAATCAGCCCCAGCATTTT

d_gene: .
j_gene: TRBJ2-2
v_gene: TRBV21-1
abundance: few
CDR3aa: CASSDLPGRKTNTGELFF
CDR3nt: TGTGCCAGCAGCGATCTTCCAGGGCGAAAAACGAACACCGGGGAGCTGTTTTTT

d_gene: .
j_gene: TRBJ1-5
v_gene: TRBV5-8
abundance: few
CDR3aa: CASSYIGGGNQPQHF
CDR3nt: TGTGCCAGCAGCTACATAGGGGGTGGCAATCAGCCCCAGCATTTT

d_gene: .
j_gene: TRBJ2-7
v_gene: TRBV6-6
abundance: .
CDR3aa: CASSLVYEQYF
CDR3nt: TGTGCCAGCAGCCTCGTCTACGAGCAGTACTTC

d_gene: TRBD2
j_gene: TRBJ2-2
v_gene: TRBV7-6
abundance: .
CDR3aa: CASSPTPVESGRATGELFF
CDR3nt: TGTGCCAGCAGCCCGACACCGGTAGAAAGCGGGAGGGCCACCGGGGAGCTGTTTTTT

d_gene: .
j_gene: TRBJ1-5
v_gene: TRBV19
abundance: few
CDR3aa: CASSITGNQPQHF
CDR3nt: TGTGCCAGTAGTATTACAGGCAATCAGCCCCAGCATTTT

d_gene: TRBD1
j_gene: TRBJ2-2
v_gene: TRBV5-4
abundance: .
CDR3aa: CASSTPTGAGGELFF
CDR3nt: TGTGCCAGCAGCACTCCGACAGGGGCCGGCGGGGAGCTGTTTTTT

d_gene: TRBD2
j_gene: TRBJ2-3
v_gene: TRBV5-4
abundance: few
CDR3aa: CASSWGLAGSTDTQYF
CDR3nt: TGTGCCAGCAGCTGGGGACTAGCGGGGAGCACAGATACGCAGTATTTT

d_gene: TRBD1
j_gene: TRBJ2-7
v_gene: TRBV13
abundance: .
CDR3aa: CASSLGQGAREQYF
CDR3nt: TGTGCCAGCAGTTTGGGACAGGGGGCGCGGGAGCAGTACTTC

d_gene: .
j_gene: TRBJ2-7
v_gene: TRBV7-9
abundance: few
CDR3aa: CASSLGAGAVSYEQYF
CDR3nt: TGTGCCAGCAGCTTAGGGGCGGGGGCAGTCTCCTACGAGCAGTACTTC

d_gene: TRBD1
j_gene: TRBJ1-2
v_gene: TRBV5-1
abundance: few
CDR3aa: CASSFWTGGVYGYTF
CDR3nt: TGCGCCAGCAGCTTCTGGACAGGGGGCGTCTATGGCTACACCTTC

d_gene: TRBD2
j_gene: TRBJ2-3
v_gene: TRBV6-6
abundance: .
CDR3aa: CASSSGGLARPDTQYF
CDR3nt: TGTGCCAGCAGTTCCGGGGGACTAGCGCGACCAGATACGCAGTATTTT

d_gene: TRBD2
j_gene: TRBJ2-2
v_gene: TRBV7-9
abundance: .
CDR3aa: CASSGTSGTGELFF
CDR3nt: TGTGCCAGCAGCGGGACTAGTGGCACCGGGGAGCTGTTTTTT

d_gene: TRBD1
j_gene: TRBJ1-5
v_gene: TRBV2
abundance: few
CDR3aa: CASSLDRRNQPQHF
CDR3nt: TGTGCCAGCAGCCTGGACAGGCGGAATCAGCCCCAGCATTTT

d_gene: .
j_gene: TRBJ1-1
v_gene: TRBV5-1
abundance: .
CDR3aa: CASSPGVGGPSEAFF
CDR3nt: TGCGCCAGCAGCCCAGGGGTGGGGGGGCCATCCGAAGCTTTCTTT

d_gene: TRBD2
j_gene: TRBJ2-5
v_gene: TRBV2
abundance: few
CDR3aa: CASSGLAQETQYF
CDR3nt: TGTGCCAGCTCGGGACTAGCGCAAGAGACCCAGTACTTC

d_gene: .
j_gene: TRBJ1-4
v_gene: TRBV6-1
abundance: few
CDR3aa: CASNPGAPNEKLFF
CDR3nt: TGTGCCAGCAATCCGGGAGCACCTAATGAAAAACTGTTTTTT

d_gene: .
j_gene: TRBJ1-1
v_gene: TRBV29-1
abundance: .
CDR3aa: CSVGTGQNTEAFF
CDR3nt: TGCAGCGTTGGCACGGGACAGAACACTGAAGCTTTCTTT

d_gene: .
j_gene: TRBJ1-1
v_gene: TRBV14
abundance: .
CDR3aa: CASSQDRYSLNTEAFF
CDR3nt: TGTGCCAGCAGCCAAGATCGGTACAGCCTGAACACTGAAGCTTTCTTT

d_gene: TRBD1
j_gene: TRBJ1-5
v_gene: TRBV30
abundance: few
CDR3aa: CAWSVQDRVKQPQHF
CDR3nt: TGTGCCTGGAGTGTTCAAGACAGGGTGAAGCAGCCCCAGCATTTT

d_gene: .
j_gene: TRBJ1-2
v_gene: TRBV4-1
abundance: .
CDR3aa: CASSQTQGNGYTF
CDR3nt: TGCGCCAGCAGCCAAACCCAGGGGAATGGCTACACCTTC

d_gene: TRBD2
j_gene: TRBJ2-1
v_gene: TRBV10-3
abundance: few
CDR3aa: CAIRSSSGSSYNEQFF
CDR3nt: TGTGCCATCAGGTCGTCTAGCGGGAGCTCCTACAATGAGCAGTTCTTC

d_gene: .
j_gene: TRBJ2-6
v_gene: TRBV27
abundance: .
CDR3aa: CASSLTLPTGSGANVLTF
CDR3nt: TGTGCCAGCAGTCTTACGCTACCTACAGGGTCTGGGGCCAACGTCCTGACTTTC

d_gene: TRBD2
j_gene: TRBJ2-2
v_gene: TRBV19
abundance: .
CDR3aa: CASSRAGGEGELFF
CDR3nt: TGTGCCAGTAGCCGAGCGGGAGGTGAAGGGGAGCTGTTTTTT

d_gene: .
j_gene: TRBJ1-3
v_gene: TRBV20-1
abundance: .
CDR3aa: CSWTAGNTIYF
CDR3nt: TGCAGCTGGACAGCTGGAAACACCATATATTTT

d_gene: .
j_gene: TRBJ2-1
v_gene: TRBV29-1
abundance: few
CDR3aa: CSVAILVDEQFF
CDR3nt: TGCAGCGTGGCTATACTAGTCGATGAGCAGTTCTTC

d_gene: TRBD1
j_gene: TRBJ2-2
v_gene: TRBV5-1
abundance: .
CDR3aa: CASSGQGVDTGELFF
CDR3nt: TGCGCCAGCAGCGGACAGGGGGTTGACACCGGGGAGCTGTTTTTT

d_gene: .
j_gene: TRBJ1-5
v_gene: TRBV6-1
abundance: .
CDR3aa: CASSEGQNQPQHF
CDR3nt: TGTGCCAGCAGTGAAGGACAGAATCAGCCCCAGCATTTT

d_gene: TRBD2
j_gene: TRBJ2-2
v_gene: TRBV2
abundance: few
CDR3aa: CASSVDSGTGELFF
CDR3nt: TGTGCCAGCAGTGTCGATAGCGGGACCGGGGAGCTGTTTTTT

d_gene: .
j_gene: TRBJ2-2
v_gene: TRBV27
abundance: .
CDR3aa: CASRTGSTGELFF
CDR3nt: TGTGCCAGCAGGACGGGGAGCACCGGGGAGCTGTTTTTT

d_gene: .
j_gene: TRBJ2-1
v_gene: TRBV5-1
abundance: few
CDR3aa: CASSLQGGNEQFF
CDR3nt: TGCGCCAGCAGCTTGCAGGGAGGTAATGAGCAGTTCTTC